These 23 T cell receptor beta chains were all obtained from the same sample, sequenced in a study of T cell repertoires in cytomegalovirus infection. TCRdb used MiXCR to reprocess the reads, holding one entry per CDR3 protein. The data show 200,000 to 300,000 distinct CDR3 sequences, roughly 10% seen once. The sequenced sample consisted of PBMCs. These receptors all stem from a human donor in good health (CMV status not recorded). Some clones in this sample may be carry-over from other donors' samples.

This sequence joins TRBV2 and TRBJ2-3; D unclear. The V end lost 4 bases, the J end lost 8 bases, and 4 bases lay between the germline ends. The CDR3 runs 10 residues. CDR1 is SNHLY, CDR2 FYNNEI, per germline. CDR3 in amino acids: CASSGSTQYF. The DNA of the CDR3 is TGTGCCAGCAGTGGAAGTACGCAGTATTTT.

V and J are TRBV3-1 and TRBJ1-1; TRBD1 matches 9 bases. Germline V CDR1 and CDR2: LGHDT, YNNKEL (reference sequence). CDR3 length: 15 amino acids. V shed 7 bases, J shed 4 bases, and the junction held 10 bases outside the gene matches. CDR3 region: CASKPPGQGGTEAFF. The CDR3 nucleotides read TGTGCCAGCAAACCTCCGGGACAGGGCGGCACTGAAGCTTTCTTT.

V is TRBV6-5 and J is TRBJ2-6; unclear D gene. The CDR3 runs 16 residues. Germline V gives CDR1 MNHEY, CDR2 SVGAGI. Trimming cost V 0 bases and J 1 base, with 7 bases left between them. The CDR3 bases are TGTGCCAGCAGTTACTCCCCCAGTTCTGGGGCCAACGTCCTGACTTTC. It is translated as CASSYSPSSGANVLTF.

This clonotype was observed many times. This chain uses TRBV7-9 with TRBJ1-1, with a tentative D call TRBD1 (6 bases). This CDR3 spans 16 amino acids. Germline-derived CDR1 and CDR2 are SEHNR and FQNEAQ (reference sequence). The V end lost 2 bases, the J end lost 2 bases, and 15 bases lay between the germline ends. In nucleotides, the CDR3 is TGTGCCAGCAGCTTATCGGGGGGCGTCCAAAACACTGAAGCTTTCTTT. Amino acids: CASSLSGGVQNTEAFF.

This clonotype was seen repeatedly, ten times or more. The chain is built from TRBV7-8 and TRBJ2-1; D is uncertain. Trimming took 1 base from V and 6 from J, leaving 10 bases between them. Germline loops: CDR1 SGHVS, CDR2 FQNEAQ. This CDR3 spans 14 amino acids. CDR3 in amino acids: CASSLVEIPNEQFF. CDR3 nucleotides: TGTGCCAGCAGCTTAGTCGAGATCCCCAATGAGCAGTTCTTC.

This clonotype was counted between two and nine times. The rearrangement uses TRBV14 and TRBJ1-1, with D unclear. Germline values: CDR1 SGHDN, CDR2 FVKESK. CDR3 length equals 17 residues. Trimming pared 0 bases from V and 8 bases from J, leaving 22 bases between. This CDR3 is CASSQDLTHPRESEAFF. CDR3 coding DNA: TGTGCCAGCAGCCAAGATTTGACACACCCACGGGAGTCAGAAGCTTTCTTT.

The chain joins TRBV20-1 to TRBJ1-5; D possibly corresponds to TRBD1 (5 bases). The germline V gene has CDR1 DFQATT and CDR2 SNEGSKA (reference sequence). This CDR3 spans 14 amino acids. V lost 0 bases to trimming and J lost 3 bases, with 9 bases between them. The CDR3 coding sequence is TGCAGTGCTAGAGATCAGGGACTCAATCAGCCCCAGCATTTT. It yields the protein CSARDQGLNQPQHF.

This clonotype was counted at least ten times. The CDR3 bases are TGTGCCAGCAGCTCCGGACAGGGAAGGGCTGAAGCTTTCTTT. Translated: CASSSGQGRAEAFF. V is TRBV11-1 and J is TRBJ1-1, with 8 positions matching TRBD1. J was trimmed by 6 bases and V by 4 bases; bases with no gene match: 7. CDR3 size: 14 residues. Germline V gene sequence: CDR1 SGHAT, CDR2 FQDESV (reference sequence).

The chain recombines TRBV7-2 with TRBJ1-4; D might be TRBD1 (5 bases). CDR3 length: 16 residues. The V end was cut by 2 bases, the J end by 7 bases, with 17 bases between. Germline V gives CDR1 SGHTA, CDR2 FQGNSA. The CDR3 DNA follows: TGTGCCAGCAGCTTAAGTCGAGGGCAGGGTGGTGAAAAACTGTTTTTT. It specifies CASSLSRGQGGEKLFF.

Ten or more counts support this clonotype. This chain links TRBV7-9 with TRBJ2-1, with a possible D match to TRBD2 (5 bases). The CDR3 length is 13 residues. Germline V gene lookup returns CDR1 SEHNR and CDR2 FQNEAQ (reference sequence). Trimming left V 6 bases short and J 0 bases short, with 6 bases between. CDR3 nucleotides: TGTGCCAGCAGAGAGGGCTCCTACAATGAGCAGTTCTTC. Residues: CASREGSYNEQFF.

This clonotype has at least ten counts. The chain uses TRBV7-2 and TRBJ2-3; no clear D gene. From germline, CDR1 is SGHTA and CDR2 FQGNSA. V lost 5 bases to trimming and J lost 0 bases, with 9 bases between them. CDR3 length: 14 amino acids. In DNA, the CDR3 is TGTGCCAGCAGCCAGACGGCTAGCACAGATACGCAGTATTTT. Its protein is CASSQTASTDTQYF.

This clonotype was seen repeatedly, ten times or more. The rearrangement links TRBV6-1 to TRBJ2-1; 8 positions agree with TRBD1. CDR1 is MNHNS and CDR2 is SASEGT in the germline V gene. V lost 5 bases and J lost 9; bases outside the gene matches: 15. The CDR3 totals 16 residues. The DNA of the CDR3 is TGTGCCAGCAGTCCTACTACCGGGACAGGTTGGGGTGAGCAGTTCTTC. Translating it yields CASSPTTGTGWGEQFF.

This clonotype was observed at least ten times. The gene calls are TRBV7-2 and TRBJ1-1; no clear D gene. Germline V gene data show CDR1 as SGHTA and CDR2 as FQGNSA. CDR3 length: 14 amino acids. V lost 7 bases to trimming and J lost 1 base, with 13 bases between them. The CDR3 DNA is TGTGCCAGCAAGTCCACGGGGTCGAACACTGAAGCTTTCTTT. Residues: CASKSTGSNTEAFF. Combining the CDR3 with reference TRBV7-2 and TRBJ1-1 gives the whole variable domain GAGVSQSPSNKVTEKGKDVELRCDPISGHTALYWYRQSLGQGLEFLIYFQGNSAPDKSGLPSDRFSAERTGGSVSTLTIQRTQQEDSAVYLCASKSTGSNTEAFFGQGTRLTVV.

This clonotype was seen many times. The chain joins TRBV7-2 to TRBJ1-5; the D gene is possibly TRBD1 (6 bases). V was clipped by 1 base and J by 0 bases, with 10 bases between them. In germline, CDR1 is SGHTA, CDR2 FQGNSA. The CDR3 is 16 amino acids. The CDR3 coding sequence is TGTGCCAGCAGCTTAGGGGGACACAATAGCAATCAGCCCCAGCATTTT. Translating gives CASSLGGHNSNQPQHF. The full variable domain, its missing parts supplied by reference TRBV7-2 and TRBJ1-5, is GAGVSQSPSNKVTEKGKDVELRCDPISGHTALYWYRQSLGQGLEFLIYFQGNSAPDKSGLPSDRFSAERTGGSVSTLTIQRTQQEDSAVYLCASSLGGHNSNQPQHFGDGTRLSIL.

This clonotype was seen at least ten times. The rearrangement joins TRBV7-2 to TRBJ2-5; D remains ambiguous. The germline gives CDR1 SGHTA, CDR2 FQGNSA. V lost 5 bases to trimming and J lost 2 bases, with 9 bases between them. CDR3 length: 13 residues. The CDR3 DNA sequence: TGTGCCAGCAGCCCAGGACGTCAAGAGACCCAGTACTTC. It encodes CASSPGRQETQYF.

This clonotype was detected a few times. CDR3 residues: CASSHGTEAFF. The CDR3 coding sequence is TGTGCCAGCAGCCATGGGACTGAAGCTTTCTTT. This chain joins TRBV6-2 or TRBV6-3 and TRBJ1-1; D not resolved. The V and J ends lost 6 bases and 5 bases respectively, with 7 bases between them. The CDR3 runs to 11 residues. Germline V CDR1 and CDR2: MNHEY, SVGEGT.

This clonotype was picked up many times. The chain joins TRBV7-2 to TRBJ2-4, with 11 nucleotides matching TRBD2. This CDR3 spans 20 amino acids. J gave up 2 bases and V 4 bases, and 16 bases lay outside the gene matches. Germline CDR1 SGHTA, CDR2 FQGNSA. Written as DNA, the CDR3 is TGTGCCAGCAGCTCCAACCCGATAGCGGGAGGGTTACTCACCAAAAACATTCAGTACTTC. It encodes CASSSNPIAGGLLTKNIQYF. The complete variable domain, with remaining parts taken from reference TRBV7-2 and TRBJ2-4, reads GAGVSQSPSNKVTEKGKDVELRCDPISGHTALYWYRQSLGQGLEFLIYFQGNSAPDKSGLPSDRFSAERTGGSVSTLTIQRTQQEDSAVYLCASSSNPIAGGLLTKNIQYFGAGTRLSVL.

This clonotype was detected many times. This chain links TRBV7-2 with TRBJ2-3; D gene ambiguous. V lost 5 bases to trimming and J lost 11 bases, with 14 bases between them. The CDR3 has 12 residues. Germline lookup yields CDR1 SGHTA and CDR2 FQGNSA. The CDR3 DNA sequence: TGTGCCAGCAGCACCCTCGAGTCACGGCAGTATTTT. Amino acid sequence: CASSTLESRQYF.

This clonotype was seen many times. This sequence joins TRBV19 and TRBJ2-1; D gene ambiguous. CDR1 is LNHDA and CDR2 is SQIVND in the germline V gene (reference sequence). V lost 3 bases, J lost 5 bases, and 11 bases lay in between. CDR3 length: 14 residues. This CDR3 reads CASSMYRRHNEQFF. The CDR3 nucleotides read TGTGCCAGTAGTATGTATCGACGGCACAATGAGCAGTTCTTC. The full variable domain, its missing parts supplied by reference TRBV19 and TRBJ2-1, is DGGITQSPKYLFRKEGQNVTLSCEQNLNHDAMYWYRQDPGQGLRLIYYSQIVNDFQKGDIAEGYSVSREKKESFPLTVTSAQKNPTAFYLCASSMYRRHNEQFFGPGTRLTVL.

This clonotype was seen ten or more times. The V and J genes are TRBV7-2 and TRBJ2-3; 8 positions match TRBD2. In germline, CDR1 is SGHTA, CDR2 FQGNSA. CDR3 size: 15 residues. The V gene end was trimmed by 3 bases and the J gene end by 6 bases; junction bases not matched to a gene: 8. The CDR3 loop is CASSFGLAGLDTQYF. The CDR3 nucleotides read TGTGCCAGCAGCTTCGGACTAGCCGGGTTGGATACGCAGTATTTT.

This clonotype was observed a few times. This sequence joins TRBV7-6 and TRBJ1-6; TRBD1 might be the D (5 bases). The V and J ends lost 2 bases and 5 bases respectively, with 7 bases between them. The germline CDR1 and CDR2 sequences are SGHVS and FNYEAQ. This CDR3 contains 14 residues. The DNA for the CDR3 is TGTGCCAGCAGCTTAAAGACAGATAATTCACCCCTCCACTTT. It yields the protein CASSLKTDNSPLHF.

This clonotype showed up just a few times. The rearrangement links TRBV4-1 to TRBJ2-1; possibly TRBD1 or TRBD2 for D (6 bases each). The germline V gene has CDR1 MGHRA and CDR2 YSYEKL. The V gene lost 0 bases and the J gene lost 0 bases, with 18 bases spanning the gap. The CDR3 totals 19 residues. In DNA form, the CDR3 reads TGCGCCAGCAGCCAAGATCCAAACCGGGGGCACAGCTCCTACAATGAGCAGTTCTTC. It translates to CASSQDPNRGHSSYNEQFF.

As concerns this clonotype: This may arise from a read error, as a much more abundant clone is one base away. V is TRBV18 and J is TRBJ1-1, with D perhaps TRBD1 (6 bases). Per the germline V gene, CDR1 is KGHSH and CDR2 is LQKENI. This CDR3 spans 13 amino acids. The CDR3 DNA sequence: TGTACCAGCTCACCATGGACAGAACTTGAAGCTTTCTTT. It codes for CTSSPWTELEAFF.